Listed below are T cell receptor beta chains from one sample, sequenced in a study of Ad26.COV2.S vaccination and SARS-CoV-2 variants. The table came from immunoSEQ multiplex PCR; TCRdb's copy has only in-frame clones and leaves some out. The table includes 350,000 to 500,000 clones, about 88% detected once. Sequencing was performed on peripheral blood, taken in a trial of Ad26.COV2.S vaccine versus placebo. These receptors came from a person aged 18-65 years who received the Ad26.COV2.S COVID-19 vaccine or a placebo. The CDR3 runs from the conserved cysteine through the conserved F or W. The D gene is left open where the match is weak. Expanded clones are given a class, and other clones once, few, many or no size at all.

j_call v_call d_call clone_size cdr3_nt cdr3_aa
TRBJ1-6 TRBV27 . . TGTGCCAGCAGTTTATTGGGTTTGGGGACCTCCTATAATTCACCCCTCCACTTT CASSLLGLGTSYNSPLHF
TRBJ1-4 TRBV3-1/TRBV3-2 . . TGTGCCAGCGGAGGGACTAATGAAAAACTGTTTTTT CASGGTNEKLFF
TRBJ2-2 TRBV7-9 . . TGTGCCAGCACCGATGACACCGGGGAGCTGTTTTTT CASTDDTGELFF
TRBJ2-7 TRBV28 TRBD1 . TGTGCCAGCAGTTCACCCGGGACAGGGCTCTACGAGCAGTACTTC CASSSPGTGLYEQYF
TRBJ1-2 TRBV12-3/TRBV12-4 . . TGTGCCAGCAGTCGGGGGGCTTATGGCTACACCTTC CASSRGAYGYTF
TRBJ1-1 TRBV2 . once TGTGCCAGCAGAGTACAGGGAGTGAACACTGAAGCTTTCTTT CASRVQGVNTEAFF
TRBJ1-2 TRBV5-1 . . TGCGCCAGCAGCTTGGTGGGGGTCAATGGCTACACCTTC CASSLVGVNGYTF
TRBJ1-2 TRBV2 . . TGTGCCACCGAAGCAGGGAATGGCTACACCTTC CATEAGNGYTF
TRBJ2-5 TRBV4-3 TRBD1 . TGCGCCAGCAGCCAAGGACCAACGGAGACAGGGGAGCAAGAGACCCAGTACTTC CASSQGPTETGEQETQYF
TRBJ2-3 TRBV11-1 . . TGTGCCAGCAGCTTAGGATCAGATACGCAGTATTTT CASSLGSDTQYF
TRBJ1-1 TRBV18 . . TGTGCCAGCTCACCGAACGACGTGAACACTGAAGCTTTCTTT CASSPNDVNTEAFF
TRBJ2-2 TRBV5-1 . . TGCGCCAGCAGCTTCTGGGGGGCTTTAACCGGGGAGCTGTTTTTT CASSFWGALTGELFF
TRBJ1-2 TRBV3-1/TRBV3-2 TRBD1 once TGTGCCAGCAGCTCCGGGACAGGGCAAGGCTACACCTTC CASSSGTGQGYTF
TRBJ1-5 TRBV24-1 TRBD1 . TGTGCCACCAGTGACGCAACAGGGGTCCAGCCCCAGCATTTT CATSDATGVQPQHF
TRBJ2-6 TRBV18 . . TGTGCCAGCTCACCGGGACTTCTCCCGACAGTCTCGGGGGCCAACGTCCTGACTTTC CASSPGLLPTVSGANVLTF
TRBJ1-3 TRBV28 TRBD1 . TGTGCCAGCAGACGACAGGGACAAAACACCATATATTTT CASRRQGQNTIYF
TRBJ1-2 TRBV28 . . TGTGCCAGCAGTTTAATAGGCGGATGGGACTATGGCTACACCTTC CASSLIGGWDYGYTF
TRBJ2-4 TRBV7-6 . . TGTGCCAGCAGCTTATCGAGGCCGGAATGGGGGCTGGGTTCCAAAAACATTCAGTACTTC CASSLSRPEWGLGSKNIQYF